These T cell receptor beta chains were read from a single sample in a study of T cell changes during pregnancy in multiple sclerosis. The repertoire was sequenced with immunoSEQ multiplex PCR; TCRdb's copy has only in-frame clones and lacks some. The repertoire consists of about 40,000 clones, with around nine tenths occurring once and the leading ten covering 0.95% to 1.5%. The sequencing here drew on peripheral blood, taken before pregnancy. The receptor source for this set is a female donor with multiple sclerosis, enrolled in a pregnancy study. CDR3s include the opening cysteine and the closing phenylalanine or tryptophan. The D gene is left open where the match is weak. Only part of the rows carry a size: once, few, many, or a class if the clone is expanded.

V gene: TRBV28
clone size: -
J gene: TRBJ1-1
D gene: -
CDR3 DNA: TGTGCCAGCAGGGTACAGGAAGAAGCTTTCTTT
CDR3 protein: CASRVQEEAFF

V gene: TRBV7-8
clone size: -
J gene: TRBJ2-7
D gene: -
CDR3 DNA: TGTGCCAGCAGCTTAGAAGGGACACCCTACGAGCAGTACTTC
CDR3 protein: CASSLEGTPYEQYF

V gene: TRBV27
clone size: -
J gene: TRBJ2-7
D gene: TRBD2
CDR3 DNA: TGTGCCAGCAGTTTATCTTGGACTAGATCCTACGAGCAGTACTTC
CDR3 protein: CASSLSWTRSYEQYF

V gene: TRBV4-1
clone size: -
J gene: TRBJ1-4
D gene: TRBD1
CDR3 DNA: TGCGCCAGCAGCCAAGGGACAGGGAATAATGAAAAACTGTTTTTT
CDR3 protein: CASSQGTGNNEKLFF

V gene: TRBV5-1
clone size: -
J gene: TRBJ2-3
D gene: -
CDR3 DNA: TGCGCCAGCAGCTTGGTGGCAGGGGACACAGATACGCAGTATTTT
CDR3 protein: CASSLVAGDTDTQYF

V gene: TRBV6-1
clone size: -
J gene: TRBJ1-6
D gene: TRBD1
CDR3 DNA: TGTGCCAGCAGTGAAATCCCCCAACAGGGGACTTTTTATAATTCACCCCTCCACTTT
CDR3 protein: CASSEIPQQGTFYNSPLHF

V gene: TRBV18
clone size: once
J gene: TRBJ1-3
D gene: -
CDR3 DNA: TGTGCCAGCTCACCAGGACAGTTCTCTGGAAACACCATATATTTT
CDR3 protein: CASSPGQFSGNTIYF

V gene: TRBV27
clone size: few
J gene: TRBJ1-1
D gene: -
CDR3 DNA: TGTGCCAGCAGCATCAAAGGACAGCAAGCTTTCTTT
CDR3 protein: CASSIKGQQAFF

V gene: TRBV9
clone size: -
J gene: TRBJ2-5
D gene: TRBD1
CDR3 DNA: TGTGCCAGCAGCCAGGACAGGGTCAAGACCCAGTACTTC
CDR3 protein: CASSQDRVKTQYF

V gene: TRBV18
clone size: -
J gene: TRBJ1-1
D gene: -
CDR3 DNA: TGTGCCAGCTCCGCCGGACAGAACACTGAAGCTTTCTTT
CDR3 protein: CASSAGQNTEAFF

V gene: TRBV18
clone size: -
J gene: TRBJ2-5
D gene: -
CDR3 DNA: TGTGCCAGCTCACCACAACTAGCAGAAGAGACCCAGTACTTC
CDR3 protein: CASSPQLAEETQYF

V gene: TRBV6-5
clone size: once
J gene: TRBJ1-3
D gene: -
CDR3 DNA: TGTGCCAGCAGTTACTCGAAGGGGCGAGAAAACACCATATATTTT
CDR3 protein: CASSYSKGRENTIYF

V gene: TRBV19
clone size: -
J gene: TRBJ2-3
D gene: -
CDR3 DNA: TGTGCCAGTAGTATGTATGCGGGGACTAGCACAGATACGCAGTATTTT
CDR3 protein: CASSMYAGTSTDTQYF